The 22 T cell receptor beta chains given below trace back to one sample, sequenced in a study of blood T cell repertoires in COVID-19. Clones were sequenced by immunoSEQ multiplex PCR, and TCRdb holds only the in-frame ones, with some missing. Of 490,000 or so clones listed, about 88% were seen once; the top ten hold around 7.9%. The sample was PBMCs or T cells enriched from blood (not recorded which). These receptors were collected from a woman aged 60-75 years who had recovered from COVID-19.

The gene calls are TRBV7-8 and TRBJ2-1, with D maybe TRBD2 (5 bases). The germline V and J ends were trimmed by 7 bases and 2 bases, with 15 bases remaining between them. CDR1 and CDR2 (germline): SGHVS, FQNEAQ. This CDR3 contains 15 residues. CDR3 nucleotide sequence: TGTGCCAGCACACACCTAAGCGGAGCCTACAATGAGCAGTTCTTC. It codes for CASTHLSGAYNEQFF.

The genes are TRBV6-5 and TRBJ2-1, with 9 bases matching TRBD1. The CDR3 is made up of 13 amino acids. Unmatched junction bases numbered 7, after V lost 4 bases and J lost 12 bases. CDR1 and CDR2 from the germline V gene are MNHEY and SVGAGI. CDR3 sequence reads: CASSSPHRGRQFF. The CDR3 DNA reads as TGTGCCAGCAGTTCGCCGCACAGGGGGCGGCAGTTCTTC.

The chain recombines TRBV7-2 with TRBJ1-3, with 7 bases lining up with TRBD1. The CDR3 sequence is 16 residues long. The germline V gene encodes CDR1 SGHTA and CDR2 FQGNSA. V was clipped by 2 bases and J by 0 bases; unmatched bases: 4. CDR3 residues: CASSLRPGGSGNTIYF. The CDR3 DNA follows: TGTGCCAGCAGCTTACGGCCAGGGGGCTCTGGAAACACCATATATTTT. Supplemented by reference TRBV7-2 and TRBJ1-3, the full variable domain reads GAGVSQSPSNKVTEKGKDVELRCDPISGHTALYWYRQSLGQGLEFLIYFQGNSAPDKSGLPSDRFSAERTGGSVSTLTIQRTQQEDSAVYLCASSLRPGGSGNTIYFGEGSWLTVV.

The chain uses TRBV29-1 and TRBJ2-2; 8 nucleotides align to TRBD1. CDR3 length: 14 residues. Germline V gene lookup returns CDR1 SQVTM and CDR2 ANQGSEA. The V segment lost 6 bases and the J segment 1 base; nucleotides outside the gene matches: 4. Here the CDR3 reads CSVEQGVNTGELFF. The DNA for the CDR3 is TGCAGCGTGGAACAGGGGGTGAACACCGGGGAGCTGTTTTTT.

The rearrangement uses TRBV7-6 and TRBJ1-4; D may be TRBD1 (5 bases). Trimming took off 1 base at V and 0 bases at J, with 12 bases between the two ends. Germline CDR1 and CDR2: SGHVS and FNYEAQ. The CDR3 has 17 amino acids. The CDR3 bases are TGTGCCAGCAGCTTAGGGGCAGGGATTGCAACTAATGAAAAACTGTTTTTT. Translated: CASSLGAGIATNEKLFF.

V is TRBV5-1 and J is TRBJ2-3; D may be TRBD1 (5 bases). Between the trimmed V and J ends, which lost 4 bases and 2 bases, there was a span of 11 bases. Germline V lookup: CDR1 SGHRS, CDR2 YFSETQ. This CDR3 contains 14 residues. CDR3 DNA: TGCGCCAGCAGCCGGACACCCCACACAGATACGCAGTATTTT. Translated, it gives CASSRTPHTDTQYF. The variable domain in full, completed from reference TRBV5-1 and TRBJ2-3, reads KAGVTQTPRYLIKTRGQQVTLSCSPISGHRSVSWYQQTPGQGLQFLFEYFSETQRNKGNFPGRFSGRQFSNSRSEMNVSTLELGDSALYLCASSRTPHTDTQYFGPGTRLTVL.

This chain joins TRBV29-1 and TRBJ2-2; D unclear. Germline values: CDR1 SQVTM, CDR2 ANQGSEA. Trimming took 1 base from V and 1 from J, leaving 7 bases between them. The CDR3 runs to 14 residues. The chain's CDR3 is CSVEGAGNTGELFF. Here the CDR3 DNA reads TGCAGCGTTGAAGGGGCAGGGAACACCGGGGAGCTGTTTTTT.

This chain uses TRBV3-1 (or the pseudogene TRBV3-2) with TRBJ1-6; D is perhaps TRBD1 (6 bases). The CDR3 runs to 14 residues. Trimming left V 4 bases short and J 7 bases short, with 11 bases between. CDR1 LGHDT and CDR2 YNNKEL come from the germline V gene (reference sequence). The CDR3 sequence is CASSLSRGNSPLHF. DNA for the CDR3: TGTGCCAGCAGCCTTAGCAGGGGAAATTCACCCCTCCACTTT.

This chain uses TRBV7-9 with TRBJ2-1; TRBD2 aligns across 11 bases. The CDR3 contains 15 residues. J lost 8 bases, V lost 4 bases, and 7 bases had no gene match. Germline CDR1 reads SEHNR; CDR2 reads FQNEAQ (reference sequence). The CDR3 sequence is CASSSTSGGVDEQFF. In DNA, the CDR3 is TGTGCCAGCAGCTCCACTAGCGGGGGTGTAGATGAGCAGTTCTTC.

The rearrangement links TRBV5-4 to TRBJ2-5, with TRBD1 matching over 9 bases. Germline CDR1 reads SGHNT; CDR2 reads YYREEE (reference sequence). This CDR3 spans 16 amino acids. V dropped 4 bases and J dropped 1; count of bases not matched to a gene: 8. This CDR3 is CASSLPTGGPQETQYF. In DNA form, the CDR3 reads TGTGCCAGCAGCCTACCGACAGGGGGACCCCAAGAGACCCAGTACTTC.

The chain is built from TRBV19 and TRBJ1-1, with D maybe TRBD1 (6 bases). This CDR3 is 17 amino acids long. V lost 3 bases, J lost 5 bases, and 22 bases lay in between. Germline V gene data show CDR1 as LNHDA and CDR2 as SQIVND (reference sequence). The CDR3 sequence is CASSIGEQGWILTEAFF. DNA for the CDR3: TGTGCCAGTAGTATTGGTGAACAGGGTTGGATTTTGACTGAAGCTTTCTTT. The full variable domain, its missing parts supplied by reference TRBV19 and TRBJ1-1, is DGGITQSPKYLFRKEGQNVTLSCEQNLNHDAMYWYRQDPGQGLRLIYYSQIVNDFQKGDIAEGYSVSREKKESFPLTVTSAQKNPTAFYLCASSIGEQGWILTEAFFGQGTRLTVV.

The rearrangement links TRBV10-3 to TRBJ1-2; 8 nucleotides match TRBD1. CDR1 is ENHRY and CDR2 is SYGVKD in the germline V gene. The V segment lost 10 bases and the J segment 7 bases; nucleotides outside the gene matches: 8. CDR3 length: 12 residues. The CDR3 nucleotides are TGTGCCACAGGGGGCCAAGACGGTGGCTACACCTTC. Translating it yields CATGGQDGGYTF.

This clone was seen just once. The rearrangement joins TRBV7-2 to TRBJ1-2; D ambiguous. Germline values: CDR1 SGHTA, CDR2 FQGNSA. The CDR3 is 13 amino acids. Trimming shortened V by 1 base and J by 5 bases, and 8 bases separated the two germline ends. CDR3: CASSLERVYGYTF. The DNA for the CDR3 is TGTGCCAGCAGCTTAGAGAGGGTGTATGGCTACACCTTC.

V gene TRBV11-2 combines with J gene TRBJ1-6, with 8 positions matching TRBD1. Per germline, CDR1 SGHAT and CDR2 FQNNGV. The trim removed 6 bases at V and 5 bases at J, leaving 9 bases unmatched. This CDR3 is built from 16 residues. The CDR3 bases are TGTGCCAGCAGACCCACCGGGACAGGTCATAATTCACCCCTCCACTTT. It codes for CASRPTGTGHNSPLHF.

This clone showed up just once. The chain uses TRBV6-5 and TRBJ1-1, with 8 bases that match TRBD1. The V gene's germline CDR1 is MNHEY and CDR2 SVGAGI. The CDR3 totals 15 residues. The trim removed 2 bases at V and 5 bases at J, leaving 7 bases unmatched. Here the CDR3 DNA reads TGTGCCAGCAGTTACCGGCAGGGGGCACGGACTGAAGCTTTCTTT. This gives the protein CASSYRQGARTEAFF.

This rearrangement joins TRBV2 to TRBJ1-3, with D possibly matching TRBD1 (6 bases). The CDR3 runs 15 residues. The V and J ends lost 6 bases and 4 bases respectively, with 16 bases between them. CDR1 and CDR2 from the germline V gene are SNHLY and FYNNEI. The CDR3 region has the DNA TGTGCCAGCAGCCCTCAGGGGTATTGGGGAAACACCATATATTTT. The encoded protein is CASSPQGYWGNTIYF.

This clone was seen a few times. The chain recombines TRBV6-1 with TRBJ1-1, with D unresolved. Germline V gene sequence: CDR1 MNHNS, CDR2 SASEGT. This CDR3 spans 14 amino acids. The germline V and J ends were trimmed by 2 bases and 1 base, with 8 bases remaining between them. As DNA, the CDR3 is TGTGCCAGCAGTGAATCACAAAAGAACACTGAAGCTTTCTTT. Translated, it gives CASSESQKNTEAFF.

The rearrangement joins TRBV14 to TRBJ1-1; TRBD1 might be the D (5 bases). The V gene's germline CDR1 is SGHDN and CDR2 FVKESK. V was trimmed by 5 bases and J by 5 bases, leaving 12 bases between them. The CDR3 is 13 residues long. CDR3 amino acids: CASSSPQGTEAFF. For the CDR3, the DNA is TGTGCCAGCAGCTCCCCCCAGGGAACTGAAGCTTTCTTT.

The chain couples TRBV6-6 to TRBJ1-4; TRBD1 matches 7 bases. The junction had 8 bases not matched to a gene; V was cut back by 3 bases and J by 7 bases. This CDR3 is 15 amino acids long. The germline CDR1 and CDR2 sequences are MNHNY and SVGAGI (reference sequence). CDR3 loop: CASSYYGGGGEKLFF. For the CDR3, the DNA is TGTGCCAGCAGTTATTATGGAGGGGGCGGTGAAAAACTGTTTTTT.

The gene calls are TRBV25-1 and TRBJ2-1; no clear D. The V end lost 2 bases, the J end lost 1 base, and 6 bases lay between the germline ends. The CDR3 is 14 residues long. In germline, CDR1 is MGHDK, CDR2 SYGVNS. DNA for the CDR3: TGTGCCAGCAGTGAAGGCGGTTCCTACAATGAGCAGTTCTTC. This sequence encodes CASSEGGSYNEQFF.

This rearrangement joins TRBV4-1 to TRBJ2-1, with TRBD1 identical over 9 bases. The CDR3 totals 19 residues. V lost 3 bases and J lost 8; bases outside the gene matches: 20. Germline lookup yields CDR1 MGHRA and CDR2 YSYEKL. The CDR3 DNA reads as TGCGCCAGCAGCCAGAGCGACAGTCCCGGGACAGGGTGGTACCATGAGCAGTTCTTC. Protein: CASSQSDSPGTGWYHEQFF.

The V and J genes are TRBV2 and TRBJ1-1; D perhaps matches TRBD1 (5 bases). The CDR3 length is 12 residues. V lost 5 bases to trimming and J lost 5 bases, with 9 bases between them. Germline V gene lookup returns CDR1 SNHLY and CDR2 FYNNEI. The CDR3 DNA is TGTGCCAGCAGTCCTCAGGGAACTGAAGCTTTCTTT. This codes for CASSPQGTEAFF.